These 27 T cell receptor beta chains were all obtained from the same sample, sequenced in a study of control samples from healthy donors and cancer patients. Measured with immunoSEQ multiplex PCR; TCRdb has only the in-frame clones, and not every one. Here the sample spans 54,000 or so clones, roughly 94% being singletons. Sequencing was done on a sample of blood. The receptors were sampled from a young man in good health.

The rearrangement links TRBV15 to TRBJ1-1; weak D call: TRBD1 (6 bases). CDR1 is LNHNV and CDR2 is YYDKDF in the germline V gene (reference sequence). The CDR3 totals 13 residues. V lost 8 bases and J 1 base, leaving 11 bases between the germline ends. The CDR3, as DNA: TGTGCCACCGGGGGGGCGGAGAACACTGAAGCTTTCTTT. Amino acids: CATGGAENTEAFF.

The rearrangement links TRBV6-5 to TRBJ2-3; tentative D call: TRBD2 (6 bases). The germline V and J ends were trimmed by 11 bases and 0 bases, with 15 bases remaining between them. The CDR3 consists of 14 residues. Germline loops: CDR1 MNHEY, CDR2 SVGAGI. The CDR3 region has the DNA TGTGCCTGCGGGGCGGACTTTAGCACAGATACGCAGTATTTT. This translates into CACGADFSTDTQYF.

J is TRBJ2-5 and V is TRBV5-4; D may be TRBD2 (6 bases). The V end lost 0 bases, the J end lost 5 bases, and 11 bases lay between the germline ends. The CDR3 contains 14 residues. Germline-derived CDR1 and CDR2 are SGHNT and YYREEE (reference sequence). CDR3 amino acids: CASSLGRVRETQYF. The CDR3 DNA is TGTGCCAGCAGCTTGGGGAGGGTTCGGGAGACCCAGTACTTC.

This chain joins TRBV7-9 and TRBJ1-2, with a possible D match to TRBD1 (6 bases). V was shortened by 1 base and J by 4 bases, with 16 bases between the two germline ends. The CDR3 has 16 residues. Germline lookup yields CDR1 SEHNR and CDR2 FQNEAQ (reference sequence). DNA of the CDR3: TGTGCCAGCAGCTTAGGTGACAGGCTTTACCTCTATGGCTACACCTTC. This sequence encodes CASSLGDRLYLYGYTF.

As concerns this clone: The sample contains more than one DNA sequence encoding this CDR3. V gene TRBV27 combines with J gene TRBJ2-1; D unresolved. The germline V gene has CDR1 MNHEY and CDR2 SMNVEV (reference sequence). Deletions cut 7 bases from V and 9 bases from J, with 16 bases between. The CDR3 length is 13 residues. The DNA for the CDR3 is TGTGCCAGCAAGGGTAGCTGGAAACCTGAGCAGTTCTTC. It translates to CASKGSWKPEQFF.

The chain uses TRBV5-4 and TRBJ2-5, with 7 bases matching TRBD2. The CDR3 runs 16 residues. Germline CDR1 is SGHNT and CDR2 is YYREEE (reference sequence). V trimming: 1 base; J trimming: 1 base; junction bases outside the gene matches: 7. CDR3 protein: CASSLFLGTTQETQYF. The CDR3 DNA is TGTGCCAGCAGCTTGTTTTTGGGGACTACCCAAGAGACCCAGTACTTC.

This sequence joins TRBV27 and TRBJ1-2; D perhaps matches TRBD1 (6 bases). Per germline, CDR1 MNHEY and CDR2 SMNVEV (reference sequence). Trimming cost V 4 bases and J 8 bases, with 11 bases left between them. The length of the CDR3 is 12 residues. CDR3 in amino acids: CASSYQGTGYTF. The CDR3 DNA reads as TGTGCCAGCAGTTATCAGGGGACCGGCTACACCTTC.

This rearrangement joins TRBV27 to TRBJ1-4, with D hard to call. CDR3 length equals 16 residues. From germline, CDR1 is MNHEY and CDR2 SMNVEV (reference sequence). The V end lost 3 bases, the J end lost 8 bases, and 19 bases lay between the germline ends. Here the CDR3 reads CASSLVDPRPEEKLFF. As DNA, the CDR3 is TGTGCCAGCAGTTTGGTGGACCCCAGGCCGGAAGAAAAACTGTTTTTT.

The CDR3 spells CASSPGTGVPGNQPQHF. The CDR3 coding sequence is TGTGCCAGCAGCCCTGGGACAGGGGTTCCCGGCAATCAGCCCCAGCATTTT. The V and J genes are TRBV5-5 and TRBJ1-5; the match to TRBD1 covers 10 bases. Germline V CDR1 and CDR2: SGHKS, YYEKEE (reference sequence). After removal of 4 bases from V and 2 bases from J, the junction contained 9 bases not matched to a gene. The CDR3 sequence is 17 residues long.

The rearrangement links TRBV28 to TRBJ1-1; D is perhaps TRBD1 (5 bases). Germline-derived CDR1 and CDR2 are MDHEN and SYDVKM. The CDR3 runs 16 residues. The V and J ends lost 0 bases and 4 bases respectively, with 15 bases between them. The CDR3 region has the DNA TGTGCCAGCAGTTTATGGGACACGGGAGAGGGCACTGAAGCTTTCTTT. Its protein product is CASSLWDTGEGTEAFF.

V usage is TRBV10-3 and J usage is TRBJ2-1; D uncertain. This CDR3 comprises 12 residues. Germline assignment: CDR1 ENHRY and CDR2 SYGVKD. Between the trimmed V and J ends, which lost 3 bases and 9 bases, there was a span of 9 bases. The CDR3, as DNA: TGTGCCATCAGTGACCTTACGGTTGAGCAGTTCTTC. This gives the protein CAISDLTVEQFF.

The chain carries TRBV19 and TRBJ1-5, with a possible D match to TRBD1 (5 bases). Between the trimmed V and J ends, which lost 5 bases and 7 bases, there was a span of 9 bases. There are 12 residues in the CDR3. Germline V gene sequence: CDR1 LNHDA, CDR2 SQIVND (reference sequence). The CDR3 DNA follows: TGTGCCAGTAGTGCCTGGGGGCAGCCCCAGCATTTT. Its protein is CASSAWGQPQHF.

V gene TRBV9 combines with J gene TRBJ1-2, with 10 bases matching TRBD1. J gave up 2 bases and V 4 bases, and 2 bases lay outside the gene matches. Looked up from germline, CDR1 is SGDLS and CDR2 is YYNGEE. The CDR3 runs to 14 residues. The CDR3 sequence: CASSKGQGNYGYTF. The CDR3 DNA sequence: TGTGCCAGCAGCAAGGGACAGGGGAACTATGGCTACACCTTC.

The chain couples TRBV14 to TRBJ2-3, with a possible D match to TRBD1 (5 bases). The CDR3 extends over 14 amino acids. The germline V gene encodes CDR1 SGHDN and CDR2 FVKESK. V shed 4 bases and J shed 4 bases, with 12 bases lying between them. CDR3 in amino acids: CASSLWQGSDTQYF. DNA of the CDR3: TGTGCCAGCAGCCTTTGGCAGGGTTCAGATACGCAGTATTTT.

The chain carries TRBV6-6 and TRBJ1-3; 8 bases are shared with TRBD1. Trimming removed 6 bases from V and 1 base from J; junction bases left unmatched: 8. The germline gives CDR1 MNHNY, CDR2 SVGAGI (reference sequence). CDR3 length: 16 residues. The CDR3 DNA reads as TGTGCCAGCAGACGCTCGACAGGGGAGTCTGGAAACACCATATATTTT. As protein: CASRRSTGESGNTIYF.

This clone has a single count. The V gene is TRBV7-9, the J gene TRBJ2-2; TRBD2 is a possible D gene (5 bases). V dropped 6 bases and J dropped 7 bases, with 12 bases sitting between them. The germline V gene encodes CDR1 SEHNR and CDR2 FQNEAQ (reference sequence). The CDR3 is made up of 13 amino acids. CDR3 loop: CASRGVGVGELFF. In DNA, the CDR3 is TGTGCCAGCAGGGGAGTCGGGGTCGGGGAGCTGTTTTTT.

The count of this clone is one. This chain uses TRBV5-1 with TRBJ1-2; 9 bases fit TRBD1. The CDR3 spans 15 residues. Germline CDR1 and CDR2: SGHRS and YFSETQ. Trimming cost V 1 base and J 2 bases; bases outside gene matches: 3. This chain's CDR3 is CASSLTGGPNYGYTF. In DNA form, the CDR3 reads TGCGCCAGCAGCTTGACAGGGGGCCCCAACTATGGCTACACCTTC.

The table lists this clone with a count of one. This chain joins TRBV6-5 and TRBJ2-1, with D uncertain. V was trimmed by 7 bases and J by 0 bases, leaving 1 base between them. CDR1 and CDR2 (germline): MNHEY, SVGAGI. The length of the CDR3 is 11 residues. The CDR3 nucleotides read TGTGCCAGCACCTCCTACAATGAGCAGTTCTTC. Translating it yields CASTSYNEQFF.

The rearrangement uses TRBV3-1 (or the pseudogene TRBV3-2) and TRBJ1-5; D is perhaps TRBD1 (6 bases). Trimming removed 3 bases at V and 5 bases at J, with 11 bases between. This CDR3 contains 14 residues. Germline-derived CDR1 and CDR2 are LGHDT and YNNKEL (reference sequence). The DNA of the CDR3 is TGTGCCAGCAGCCAGGGGACAACACATCAGCCCCAGCATTTT. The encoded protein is CASSQGTTHQPQHF.

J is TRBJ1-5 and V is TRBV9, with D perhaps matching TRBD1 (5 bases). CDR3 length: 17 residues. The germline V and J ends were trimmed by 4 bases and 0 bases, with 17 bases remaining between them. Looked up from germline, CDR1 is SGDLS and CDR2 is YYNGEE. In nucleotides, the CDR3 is TGTGCCAGCAGCCCCGGGTCAGGGTCTTATAGCAATCAGCCCCAGCATTTT. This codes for CASSPGSGSYSNQPQHF.

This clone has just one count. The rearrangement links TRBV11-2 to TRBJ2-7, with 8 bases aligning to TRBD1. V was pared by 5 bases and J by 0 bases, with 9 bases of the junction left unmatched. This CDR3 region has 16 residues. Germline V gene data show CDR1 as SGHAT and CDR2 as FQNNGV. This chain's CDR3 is CASSRFRDRYSYEQYF. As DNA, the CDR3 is TGTGCCAGCAGCCGGTTCCGGGACAGGTACTCCTACGAGCAGTACTTC.

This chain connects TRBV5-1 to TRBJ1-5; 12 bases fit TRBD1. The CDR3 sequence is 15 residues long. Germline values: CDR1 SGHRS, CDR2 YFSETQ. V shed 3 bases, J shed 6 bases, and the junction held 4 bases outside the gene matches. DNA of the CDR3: TGCGCCAGCAGCTCTGGGACAGGGGGCGTTCAGCCCCAGCATTTT. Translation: CASSSGTGGVQPQHF.

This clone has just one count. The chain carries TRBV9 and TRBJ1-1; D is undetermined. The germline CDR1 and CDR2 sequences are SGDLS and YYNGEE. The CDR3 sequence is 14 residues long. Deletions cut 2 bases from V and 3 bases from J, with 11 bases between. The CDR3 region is CASSVAIEDTEAFF. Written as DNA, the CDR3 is TGTGCCAGCAGCGTGGCCATAGAGGACACTGAAGCTTTCTTT.

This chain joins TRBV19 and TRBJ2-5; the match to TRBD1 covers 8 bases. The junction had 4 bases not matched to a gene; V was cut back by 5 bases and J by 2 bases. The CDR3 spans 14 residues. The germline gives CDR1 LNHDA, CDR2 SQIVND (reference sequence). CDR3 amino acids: CASSPWTGQETQYF. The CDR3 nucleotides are TGTGCCAGTAGTCCATGGACAGGGCAAGAGACCCAGTACTTC. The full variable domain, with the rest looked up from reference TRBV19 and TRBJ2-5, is DGGITQSPKYLFRKEGQNVTLSCEQNLNHDAMYWYRQDPGQGLRLIYYSQIVNDFQKGDIAEGYSVSREKKESFPLTVTSAQKNPTAFYLCASSPWTGQETQYFGPGTRLLVL.

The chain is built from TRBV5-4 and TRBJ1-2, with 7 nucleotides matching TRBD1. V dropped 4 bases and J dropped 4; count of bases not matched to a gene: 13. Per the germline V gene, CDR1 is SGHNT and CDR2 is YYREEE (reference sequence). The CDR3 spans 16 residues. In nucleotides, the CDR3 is TGTGCCAGCAGCATTTTGACAGGGAGGGATGTCTATGGCTACACCTTC. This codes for CASSILTGRDVYGYTF.

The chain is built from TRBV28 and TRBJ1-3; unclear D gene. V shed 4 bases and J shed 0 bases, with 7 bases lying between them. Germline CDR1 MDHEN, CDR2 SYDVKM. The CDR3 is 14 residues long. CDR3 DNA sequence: TGTGCCAGCAGTTCATGGAGCTCTGGAAACACCATATATTTT. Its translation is CASSSWSSGNTIYF.

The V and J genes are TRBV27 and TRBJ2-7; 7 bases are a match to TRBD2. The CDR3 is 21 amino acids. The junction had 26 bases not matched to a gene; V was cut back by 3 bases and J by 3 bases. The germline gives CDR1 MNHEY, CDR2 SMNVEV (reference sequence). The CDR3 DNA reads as TGTGCCAGCAGTTTGTATTCCGAAGGACTAGTTCTGTGTAGGGCGCACTACGAGCAGTACTTC. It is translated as CASSLYSEGLVLCRAHYEQYF.